This TCR beta chain was observed in a study of T cells expressing NK-cell markers. Study in general: Investigators obtained TCR beta repertoires from sorted CD3+CD56+NKG2C+, CD3+CD56+NKG2C- and CD3+CD56-NKG2C+ T cells. Sequenced donors, eight in total, included seven who were HCMV-seropositive and one who was seronegative.

TCRdb reprocessed the 5' RACE reads and keeps a single row for each CDR3 protein, giving no DNA. The table for this sample gives around 470,000 distinct CDR3 sequences. Comments on this clonotype: Antigen: not known.

Points from the study as a whole: The study left the HCMV specificity of expanded NKG2C+ T cell clones unresolved. The leading position in the CD3+CD56-NKG2C+ fraction of several donors also went to these clonotypes.

The source of this sequence is a woman aged 50 to 60 in good health. Sequencing used blood T cells: a sorted CD56 or NKG2C T cell subset, CD4+ or CD8+ T cells, or bulk PBMC T cells (not recorded which).

This CDR3 reads CSARDRGGSQETQYF. This sequence joins TRBV20-1 and TRBJ2-5; TCRdb indicates TRBD2, and absent DNA this call remains unverified. The CDR3 sequence is 15 residues long. CDR1 DFQATT and CDR2 SNEGSKA come from the germline V gene (reference sequence).